One and the same sample provided the 21 T cell receptor beta chains below, sequenced in a study of shared clonotypes between healthy human individuals. Profiling relied on immunoSEQ multiplex PCR, and the TCRdb table lists in-frame clones only, not all of them. Of about 2.4 million clones listed, more than 85% are singletons. Sequencing was performed on naive CD4+ T cells from PBMCs. Subset noted: CD45RA+ positively selected. The receptors come from a man in his late teens or twenties in good health. Some clones in this sample may be carry-over from other donors' samples.

The chain employs TRBV7-2 and TRBJ1-4; D gene uncertain. Trimming removed 5 bases at V and 7 bases at J, with 17 bases between. Germline V gene sequence: CDR1 SGHTA, CDR2 FQGNSA. The CDR3 runs to 15 residues. The CDR3 DNA follows: TGTGCCAGCAGCCCGTCCCTGGGCTCGAGTGAAAAACTGTTTTTT. It specifies CASSPSLGSSEKLFF.

The chain employs TRBV7-9 and TRBJ1-4, with 7 positions matching TRBD1. This CDR3 is 13 amino acids long. The V and J ends lost 2 bases and 7 bases, in that order; junction bases with no gene match: 1. Germline CDR1 reads SEHNR; CDR2 reads FQNEAQ (reference sequence). The CDR3 spells CASSLPGGEKLFF. The CDR3 DNA is TGTGCCAGCAGCTTACCAGGGGGTGAAAAACTGTTTTTT.

The chain links TRBV19 to TRBJ2-3; tentatively, D is TRBD2 (5 bases). Germline V CDR1 and CDR2: LNHDA, SQIVND (reference sequence). With 4 bases removed from V and 2 bases from J, the gap between germline ends came to 13 bases. This CDR3 has 15 residues. The CDR3 nucleotides read TGTGCCAGTAGTACCTACGGAGGTTACACAGATACGCAGTATTTT. This translates into CASSTYGGYTDTQYF. The whole variable domain, remainder taken from reference TRBV19 and TRBJ2-3, is DGGITQSPKYLFRKEGQNVTLSCEQNLNHDAMYWYRQDPGQGLRLIYYSQIVNDFQKGDIAEGYSVSREKKESFPLTVTSAQKNPTAFYLCASSTYGGYTDTQYFGPGTRLTVL.

The J gene is TRBJ1-1, the V gene TRBV5-1; 8 bases map to TRBD1. The CDR3 sequence is 16 residues long. The V segment lost 0 bases and the J segment 3 bases; nucleotides outside the gene matches: 7. Germline values: CDR1 SGHRS, CDR2 YFSETQ. The CDR3 bases are TGCGCCAGCAGCTTGGCAGGGGGCGTTTATGACACTGAAGCTTTCTTT. The encoded protein is CASSLAGGVYDTEAFF.

About this clone: The identical CDR3 is also encoded by other nucleotide sequences in the sample. The rearrangement uses TRBV5-1 and TRBJ2-2, with 7 bases that match TRBD1. From germline, CDR1 is SGHRS and CDR2 YFSETQ. The V gene end was trimmed by 4 bases and the J gene end by 4 bases; junction bases not matched to a gene: 4. This CDR3 spans 14 amino acids. The CDR3 reads CASSSRQGTGELFF. The CDR3 DNA sequence: TGCGCCAGCAGCAGTAGACAGGGCACCGGGGAGCTGTTTTTT.

The gene calls are TRBV6-1 and TRBJ2-3; D is ambiguous. The V gene's germline CDR1 is MNHNS and CDR2 SASEGT. V lost 5 bases and J lost 2, with 8 bases in between. The CDR3 sequence is 13 residues long. DNA for the CDR3: TGTGCCAGCAGTTTGGGTGTCACAGATACGCAGTATTTT. Protein sequence: CASSLGVTDTQYF.

The chain uses TRBV29-1 and TRBJ2-3; D is perhaps TRBD2 (6 bases). The CDR3 loop spans 15 amino acids. With 4 bases removed from V and 4 bases from J, the gap between germline ends came to 18 bases. Germline loops: CDR1 SQVTM, CDR2 ANQGSEA. CDR3 bases: TGCAGCGTTGGGCAGACTAGTAAGGTGGCAGATACGCAGTATTTT. It specifies CSVGQTSKVADTQYF.

This clone was detected only once. V gene TRBV7-9 combines with J gene TRBJ1-2; 7 positions match TRBD1. Germline V CDR1 and CDR2: SEHNR, FQNEAQ (reference sequence). The ends lost 2 bases at V and 8 bases at J; junction bases unmatched: 5. The CDR3 covers 13 residues. For the CDR3, the DNA is TGTGCCAGCAGCTTAAAGGGGGCGAAGGGCTACACCTTC. This gives the protein CASSLKGAKGYTF.

This chain joins TRBV2 and TRBJ2-1; D may correspond to TRBD1 or TRBD2 (6 bases each). The ends were cut back, 7 bases at V and 11 bases at J, with 18 bases in the middle. This CDR3 region has 13 residues. Germline V gives CDR1 SNHLY, CDR2 FYNNEI. The DNA for the CDR3 is TGTGCCAGCATGGCCGGGAGAGGGGGAAAGCAGTTCTTC. Translating it yields CASMAGRGGKQFF.

V gene TRBV4-1 combines with J gene TRBJ1-5; no clear D. V lost 0 bases and J lost 1, with 10 bases in between. From germline, CDR1 is MGHRA and CDR2 YSYEKL. CDR3 length equals 16 residues. The CDR3 coding sequence is TGCGCCAGCAGCCAAGACAGCAGAGCGAGCAATCAGCCCCAGCATTTT. The encoded protein is CASSQDSRASNQPQHF.

The chain's CDR3 is CAWSQGQRADTQYF. CDR3 bases: TGTGCCTGGAGTCAGGGACAGAGGGCAGATACGCAGTATTTT. This chain connects TRBV30 to TRBJ2-3; 7 bases match TRBD1. There are 14 residues in the CDR3. The junction had 6 bases not matched to a gene; V was cut back by 2 bases and J by 4 bases. The V gene's germline CDR1 is GTSNPN and CDR2 SVGIG (reference sequence).

With respect to this clone: The same CDR3 arises from other DNA sequences in this sample as well. The chain couples TRBV7-2 to TRBJ1-5, with 8 nucleotides matching TRBD1. V trimming: 1 base; J trimming: 7 bases; junction bases outside the gene matches: 6. The CDR3 covers 15 residues. In germline, CDR1 is SGHTA, CDR2 FQGNSA. In DNA form, the CDR3 reads TGTGCCAGCAGCTTAGTTGGGACAGGCCGACAGCCCCAGCATTTT. Translated: CASSLVGTGRQPQHF.

V gene TRBV6-1 combines with J gene TRBJ1-2; D is ambiguous. V dropped 2 bases and J dropped 2 bases, with 9 bases sitting between them. Germline V gives CDR1 MNHNS, CDR2 SASEGT. CDR3 size: 14 residues. CDR3 coding DNA: TGTGCCAGCAGTGAATACACAACGAACTATGGCTACACCTTC. Amino acid sequence: CASSEYTTNYGYTF.

V is TRBV9 and J is TRBJ2-7, with 8 bases identical to TRBD2. Germline CDR1 and CDR2: SGDLS and YYNGEE. The CDR3 has 15 residues. With 3 bases clipped from V and 6 bases from J, the junction kept 11 bases outside the gene matches. Here the CDR3 reads CASSADGGRISEQYF. The CDR3 DNA reads as TGTGCCAGCAGCGCGGACGGCGGGAGGATCTCCGAGCAGTACTTC.

J is TRBJ1-2 and V is TRBV11-2, with D tentatively TRBD1 (5 bases). The V and J ends lost 3 bases and 7 bases respectively, with 18 bases between them. This CDR3 is 15 amino acids long. Germline V gene data show CDR1 as SGHAT and CDR2 as FQNNGV. The CDR3 loop is CASSLRETVPTGYTF. The CDR3 DNA reads TGTGCCAGCAGCTTGAGGGAGACAGTCCCTACTGGCTACACCTTC.

CDR3 loop: CASSLESGISTDTQYF. The CDR3 nucleotides are TGCGCCAGCAGCTTGGAGTCCGGCATCAGCACAGATACGCAGTATTTT. The chain uses TRBV5-1 and TRBJ2-3; unclear D gene. The CDR3 contains 16 residues. Trimming took 0 bases from V and 0 from J, leaving 11 bases between them. The germline V gene has CDR1 SGHRS and CDR2 YFSETQ. Full variable domain (remainder filled in from reference TRBV5-1 and TRBJ2-3): KAGVTQTPRYLIKTRGQQVTLSCSPISGHRSVSWYQQTPGQGLQFLFEYFSETQRNKGNFPGRFSGRQFSNSRSEMNVSTLELGDSALYLCASSLESGISTDTQYFGPGTRLTVL.

In its sample, this clone was seen once. The genes are TRBV5-4 and TRBJ2-1; the match to TRBD1 covers 7 bases. This CDR3 comprises 15 residues. With 4 bases clipped from V and 2 bases from J, the junction kept 6 bases outside the gene matches. CDR1 and CDR2 (germline): SGHNT, YYREEE (reference sequence). In DNA, the CDR3 is TGTGCCAGCAGCAGAGACAGGGCGACCTACAATGAGCAGTTCTTC. It codes for CASSRDRATYNEQFF.

CDR3 residues: CASSDHRGRVDTQYF. The CDR3 region has the DNA TGTGCCAGCAGCGACCACAGGGGGCGGGTAGATACGCAGTATTTT. The chain recombines TRBV2 with TRBJ2-3, with TRBD1 identical over 9 bases. CDR1 is SNHLY, CDR2 FYNNEI, per germline. This CDR3 has 15 amino acids. With V trimmed by 6 bases and J by 5 bases, 9 bases remained unmatched.

The V call is TRBV18, the J call TRBJ2-3; D might be TRBD2 (6 bases). Germline loops: CDR1 KGHSH, CDR2 LQKENI. There are 15 residues in the CDR3. The ends were cut back, 3 bases at V and 2 bases at J, with 12 bases in the middle. DNA of the CDR3: TGTGCCAGCTCACCGAGCCGGGACTTCACAGATACGCAGTATTTT. Its protein is CASSPSRDFTDTQYF.

This clone was seen just once. V usage is TRBV25-1 and J usage is TRBJ1-1; TRBD1 agrees at 7 bases. The V gene's germline CDR1 is MGHDK and CDR2 SYGVNS. The CDR3 is 17 residues long. V lost 1 base, J lost 1 base, and 9 bases stayed unmatched. The CDR3 loop reads CASSELRPPGGNTEAFF. The DNA for the CDR3 is TGTGCCAGCAGTGAATTGCGCCCCCCAGGGGGGAACACTGAAGCTTTCTTT.

This sequence joins TRBV7-2 and TRBJ2-7; D perhaps matches TRBD1 (5 bases). This CDR3 has 14 amino acids. Trimming shortened V by 4 bases and J by 2 bases, and 12 bases separated the two germline ends. Germline lookup yields CDR1 SGHTA and CDR2 FQGNSA. The CDR3 sequence: CASSSRTRPYEQYF. Written as DNA, the CDR3 is TGTGCCAGCAGCTCGCGGACACGACCCTACGAGCAGTACTTC.